Listed below are T cell receptor beta chains from one sample, sequenced in a study of OX40 agonist ivuxolimab in advanced cancers. Using immunoSEQ multiplex PCR, the repertoire was profiled, and TCRdb retains in-frame clones only, with some absent. Of tens of thousands of clones in the sample, 70% to 80% were seen once. Sequencing was performed on CD4+ or CD8+ T cells sorted from blood, taken in a trial of the OX40 agonist ivuxolimab. Every receptor here comes from an adult with an advanced solid tumor such as melanoma, head and neck, liver or kidney cancer. Each CDR3 is given without its conserved first and last residue. The D gene is left open where the match is weak.

-	TRBV23-1	TRBJ2-1	17	ASSQNRLARTGERGEQF
-	TRBV28	TRBJ2-5	13	ASSLVWAEQETQY
TRBD1	TRBV11-3	TRBJ2-7	12	ASSLRDSNYEQY
-	TRBV6-6	TRBJ1-5	11	ASSQEINQPQH
-	TRBV11-1	TRBJ2-3	11	ASTYGVADTQY
-	TRBV4-2	TRBJ2-3	14	ASSQESLALTDTQY
-	TRBV7-9	TRBJ2-6	15	ASSLAGQHSGANVLT
-	TRBV6-6	TRBJ2-1	11	ASSSMGADEQF
TRBD2	TRBV6-5	TRBJ2-3	13	ASNRLAGTPDTQY
-	TRBV30	TRBJ2-5	13	AWRGGSRNQETQY
-	TRBV28	TRBJ2-7	13	ASSLSQGPSDEQY
-	TRBV7-2	TRBJ1-4	13	ASSPQIGFNEKLF
TRBD2	TRBV10-3	TRBJ2-1	12	AISGAGGPNEQF
TRBD2	TRBV5-1	TRBJ2-1	13	ASSETSGGAFEQF
-	TRBV5-1	TRBJ2-5	16	ASSLGGLAQPSRETQY
-	TRBV30	TRBJ2-7	9	AWSGSYEQY
-	TRBV5-1	TRBJ2-5	10	ASSLEVETQY
-	TRBV10-3	TRBJ2-1	11	AISIQQGAEQF
-	TRBV28	TRBJ2-7	13	ASSPPPPTDYEQY
-	TRBV6-1	TRBJ2-7	12	ATHAPNPTYEQY
-	TRBV5-8	TRBJ1-2	11	ASSLLFVYGYT
TRBD2	TRBV11-3	TRBJ2-3	14	ASSFGTSGSADTQY
-	TRBV28	TRBJ1-1	11	ASSFSRQGEAF
-	TRBV5-1	TRBJ1-2	12	ASSLEVGGRGYT
-	TRBV19	TRBJ1-3	11	ATSDFSGNTIY
TRBD2	TRBV7-9	TRBJ2-5	11	ASSPSGGETQY
-	TRBV30	TRBJ2-5	11	AWRGDWQETQY
-	TRBV10-2	TRBJ2-5	11	ASSEQPQETQY
TRBD1	TRBV5-1	TRBJ2-7	13	ASSFTTGGTYEQY
-	TRBV11-2	TRBJ1-5	14	ASSNNFGGPNQPQH
-	TRBV5-4	TRBJ1-5	11	ASSLDQGQPQH
TRBD1	TRBV18	TRBJ1-2	12	ASSPGQGLDGYT
TRBD2	TRBV27	TRBJ2-2	16	ASSFRALAGGGTGELF
-	TRBV7-9	TRBJ1-1	11	ASRKRENTEAF
-	TRBV19	TRBJ2-1	14	ASKGFFRSGYNEQF
TRBD2	TRBV5-4	TRBJ2-1	15	ASSPGGSSRSYNEQF
-	TRBV9	TRBJ1-6	13	ASSVWHREDLPLH
TRBD1	TRBV7-2	TRBJ2-7	12	ASSFQTGPYEQY
-	TRBV9	TRBJ2-3	9	ASGGETAPY
TRBD2	TRBV7-9	TRBJ2-3	12	ASGLAGGPGTQY